These 23 T cell receptor beta chains originate from one sample sequenced in a study of cytomegalovirus exposure and HLA in healthy donors. In the PCR, 60 Vbeta and 13 Jbeta primers were used. Sequenced by immunoSEQ multiplex PCR; TCRdb stores in-frame clones only, minus some. The data contain 140,000 or so clones, nearly 85% of them singletons. The sequenced sample was PBMCs. These receptors all stem from a male donor in good health and CMV-seronegative.

The chain links TRBV2 to TRBJ1-4; tentative D call: TRBD1 (5 bases). CDR3 length equals 16 residues. The germline V gene encodes CDR1 SNHLY and CDR2 FYNNEI. V shed 5 bases and J shed 5 bases, with 18 bases lying between them. CDR3 in amino acids: CASSLKATVLNEKLFF. The CDR3 DNA is TGTGCCAGCAGTCTTAAGGCGACAGTTCTAAATGAAAAACTGTTTTTT.

This clone was counted between two and nine times. This chain connects TRBV10-1 to TRBJ2-1; 7 nucleotides line up with TRBD2. Germline values: CDR1 WNHNN, CDR2 SYGVQD (reference sequence). J gave up 2 bases and V 9 bases, and 4 bases lay outside the gene matches. This CDR3 is 13 amino acids long. CDR3 sequence (DNA): TGCGCCAGGGCTAGCGGACCCTACAATGAGCAGTTCTTC. It encodes CARASGPYNEQFF.

The V gene is TRBV4-3, the J gene TRBJ1-3; TRBD1 is a possible D gene (5 bases). The ends were cut back, 1 base at V and 3 bases at J, with 22 bases in the middle. The CDR3 is 19 amino acids. CDR1 LGHNA and CDR2 YSLEER come from the germline V gene. For the CDR3, the DNA is TGCGCCAGCAGCCAAGTGCTCCTGCCCCCAGGGATCGGTGGAAACACCATATATTTT. As protein: CASSQVLLPPGIGGNTIYF.

The CDR3 DNA reads TGTGCCAGCAGCTTGGACCGCGCCTACGAGCAGTACTTC. Translation: CASSLDRAYEQYF. The chain couples TRBV5-6 to TRBJ2-5; D is undetermined. The end of the DNA fits TRBJ2-7 better, so the J call may be wrong. Germline loops: CDR1 SGHDT, CDR2 YYEEEE. There are 13 residues in the CDR3.

The chain uses TRBV6-5 and TRBJ1-1; D may be TRBD1 (5 bases). Between the trimmed V and J ends, which lost 6 bases and 0 bases, there was a span of 14 bases. Germline V CDR1 and CDR2: MNHEY, SVGAGI. The CDR3 sequence is 15 residues long. The CDR3 nucleotides read TGTGCCAGCAGGTACAGGAGCCGTATGAACACTGAAGCTTTCTTT. Translation gives CASRYRSRMNTEAFF.

This chain connects TRBV27 to TRBJ2-7, with a tentative D call TRBD1 (5 bases). V was cut by 1 base and J by 2 bases, with 12 bases left in between. This CDR3 is built from 15 residues. Germline V gene lookup returns CDR1 MNHEY and CDR2 SMNVEV (reference sequence). The CDR3 DNA reads TGTGCCAGCAGTTTATTAGGGGCCCCACCCTACGAGCAGTACTTC. Protein product: CASSLLGAPPYEQYF.

This clone was detected only once. The rearrangement links TRBV4-2 to TRBJ2-1; the match to TRBD2 covers 8 bases. The CDR3 has 17 residues. CDR1 is LGHNA, CDR2 YNFKEQ, per germline. Trimming took 0 bases from V and 4 from J; bases not matched to a gene: 8. The CDR3 region has the DNA TGTGCCAGCAGCCAAGATGGAAGCGGGGGCCTTTACAATGAGCAGTTCTTC. Amino acids: CASSQDGSGGLYNEQFF.

The chain employs TRBV29-1 and TRBJ2-6; 8 positions match TRBD1. The germline CDR1 and CDR2 sequences are SQVTM and ANQGSEA. This CDR3 is built from 18 residues. Trimming removed 3 bases from V and 1 base from J; junction bases left unmatched: 11. CDR3 bases: TGCAGCGTTGATGGGGTGGGCAGGGGGCGATCTGGGGCCAACGTCCTGACTTTC. Translated, it gives CSVDGVGRGRSGANVLTF.

This clone has more than one count but fewer than ten. This chain uses TRBV6-6 with TRBJ1-4, with TRBD1 as a possible D gene (5 bases). Trimming pared 6 bases from V and 8 bases from J, leaving 13 bases between. The CDR3 consists of 13 residues. Germline CDR1 MNHNY, CDR2 SVGAGI (reference sequence). Written as DNA, the CDR3 is TGTGCCAGCAGCCCGAATGCAGGGGAAAAACTGTTTTTT. This sequence encodes CASSPNAGEKLFF.

The V call is TRBV28, the J call TRBJ1-1, with TRBD1 matching over 7 bases. J gave up 12 bases and V 5 bases, and 9 bases lay outside the gene matches. This CDR3 spans 12 amino acids. Germline assignment: CDR1 MDHEN and CDR2 SYDVKM. DNA for the CDR3: TGTGCCAGCAGTCGACAGGGTCGGTTGACTTTCTTT. This gives the protein CASSRQGRLTFF.

J is TRBJ1-1 and V is TRBV30, with TRBD1 as a possible D gene (5 bases). Germline loops: CDR1 GTSNPN, CDR2 SVGIG (reference sequence). Trimming pared 2 bases from V and 4 bases from J, leaving 14 bases between. The CDR3 runs to 14 residues. The CDR3 here is CAWSPRVRVTEAFF. CDR3 bases: TGTGCCTGGAGTCCCAGGGTTCGCGTCACTGAAGCTTTCTTT.

The chain uses TRBV18 and TRBJ2-1, with 10 bases fitting TRBD1. Per the germline V gene, CDR1 is KGHSH and CDR2 is LQKENI. This CDR3 contains 16 residues. The J segment lost 9 bases and the V segment lost 4 bases, leaving 12 bases of the junction unmatched. The CDR3: CASSLQTGGYQGEQFF. The CDR3 DNA is TGTGCCAGCTCACTTCAGACAGGGGGCTACCAGGGTGAGCAGTTCTTC.

In its sample, this clone was seen a few times. This chain connects TRBV11-2 to TRBJ2-3, with 10 bases lining up with TRBD2. J was trimmed by 1 base and V by 3 bases; bases with no gene match: 4. The CDR3 has 16 amino acids. The germline V gene encodes CDR1 SGHAT and CDR2 FQNNGV. CDR3 residues: CASSLGLALGTDTQYF. The CDR3 coding sequence is TGTGCCAGCAGCTTGGGACTAGCGTTGGGCACAGATACGCAGTATTTT.

The J gene is TRBJ2-3, the V gene TRBV19, with D possibly TRBD1 on 5 matching bases. Looked up from germline, CDR1 is LNHDA and CDR2 is SQIVND (reference sequence). The CDR3 runs to 15 residues. Trimming cost V 5 bases and J 2 bases, with 14 bases left between them. CDR3 DNA: TGTGCCAGTAGTGCCGGAGACAGCTACACAGATACGCAGTATTTT. It translates to CASSAGDSYTDTQYF.

The chain links TRBV27 to TRBJ2-7; 8 bases fit TRBD2. Germline lookup yields CDR1 MNHEY and CDR2 SMNVEV (reference sequence). The CDR3 is 13 amino acids. V dropped 6 bases and J dropped 1; count of bases not matched to a gene: 2. CDR3 region: CASSPGGSYEQYF. In nucleotides, the CDR3 is TGTGCCAGCAGCCCGGGGGGGTCCTACGAGCAGTACTTC.

The chain employs TRBV7-6 and TRBJ2-7, with D possibly being TRBD1 (6 bases). Germline CDR1 reads SGHVS; CDR2 reads FNYEAQ. CDR3 length: 15 residues. Trimming stripped 3 bases from V and 0 bases from J, with 12 bases between. CDR3 in amino acids: CASSLGPDSSYEQYF. CDR3 in DNA: TGTGCCAGCAGCTTGGGCCCGGACAGCTCCTACGAGCAGTACTTC. The full variable domain, with the rest looked up from reference TRBV7-6 and TRBJ2-7, is GAGVSQSPRYKVTKRGQDVALRCDPISGHVSLYWYRQALGQGPEFLTYFNYEAQQDKSGLPNDRFSAERPEGSISTLTIQRTEQRDSAMYRCASSLGPDSSYEQYFGPGTRLTVT.

J is TRBJ2-1 and V is TRBV7-9; 7 positions match TRBD1. The V and J ends lost 5 bases and 8 bases, in that order; junction bases with no gene match: 12. CDR1 is SEHNR, CDR2 FQNEAQ, per germline (reference sequence). The CDR3 sequence is 15 residues long. CDR3 protein: CASSLSEVGGDEQFF. The CDR3 DNA reads TGTGCCAGCAGCCTTAGCGAGGTAGGGGGCGATGAGCAGTTCTTC.

V is TRBV28 and J is TRBJ2-5; 12 bases agree with TRBD2. Per germline, CDR1 MDHEN and CDR2 SYDVKM. V dropped 2 bases and J dropped 3; count of bases not matched to a gene: 13. The CDR3 has 19 residues. The CDR3 is CASSLEVTSGRKSEETQYF. In DNA form, the CDR3 reads TGTGCCAGCAGTTTAGAGGTCACTAGCGGGAGGAAGAGCGAAGAGACCCAGTACTTC.

CDR3 sequence reads: CASSFWQGAEYGYTF. CDR3 DNA: TGTGCCAGCAGTTTTTGGCAGGGGGCCGAGTATGGCTACACCTTC. The chain uses TRBV28 and TRBJ1-2; 8 bases match TRBD1. The germline V gene encodes CDR1 MDHEN and CDR2 SYDVKM. CDR3 length equals 15 residues. The V and J ends lost 3 bases and 5 bases, in that order; junction bases with no gene match: 8.

The chain uses TRBV28 and TRBJ1-4; 11 nucleotides align to TRBD1. CDR1 and CDR2 from the germline V gene are MDHEN and SYDVKM. The V and J ends lost 5 bases and 8 bases, in that order; junction bases with no gene match: 10. The CDR3 totals 16 residues. CDR3 nucleotides: TGTGCCAGCAGTACCGGGACAGGGGGGAACCGAGAAAAACTGTTTTTT. Amino acid sequence: CASSTGTGGNREKLFF.

The rearrangement uses TRBV9 and TRBJ1-1; maybe TRBD1 (5 bases). There are 15 residues in the CDR3. Trimming cost V 5 bases and J 1 base, with 15 bases left between them. CDR1 and CDR2 (germline): SGDLS, YYNGEE. The CDR3 sequence: CASSETGGRNTEAFF. CDR3 DNA: TGTGCCAGCAGTGAAACGGGGGGACGGAACACTGAAGCTTTCTTT.

This chain connects TRBV13 to TRBJ2-2; no firm D call. V lost 5 bases and J 3 bases, leaving 10 bases between the germline ends. Looked up from germline, CDR1 is PRHDT and CDR2 is FYEKMQ (reference sequence). The CDR3 runs 14 residues. The CDR3 sequence is CASSPGSDTGELFF. CDR3 in DNA: TGTGCCAGCAGCCCCGGGTCTGACACCGGGGAGCTGTTTTTT.

This clone appeared a single time. For the CDR3, the DNA is TGCGCCAGCAGCCAAGGGCCTAGCGAGAACTACGAGCAGTACTTC. The encoded protein is CASSQGPSENYEQYF. The chain is built from TRBV4-1 and TRBJ2-7, with a tentative D call TRBD2 (6 bases). CDR1 is MGHRA and CDR2 is YSYEKL in the germline V gene. This CDR3 is 15 amino acids long. Between the trimmed V and J ends, which lost 1 base and 3 bases, there was a span of 13 bases.